Below are 11 T cell receptor beta chains sequenced from a single sample in a study of read filtering for tumor transcriptome and immune sequencing. This library used about 360 ng RNA and molecular barcoded adaptors spanning alpha/delta and beta/gamma chains. From the reads, TCRdb called clonotypes with MiXCR, one entry per CDR3 protein. This table has 100,000 to 150,000 distinct CDR3 sequences, about 13% appearing once. The material sequenced was a population of CD138-negative cells sorted from bone marrow. These receptors all stem from a donor at least 40 years old with multiple myeloma.

This clonotype has at least ten counts. The chain employs TRBV7-9 and TRBJ1-1; D possibly corresponds to TRBD1 (5 bases). The CDR3 spans 14 residues. Germline V gene data show CDR1 as SEHNR and CDR2 as FQNEAQ (reference sequence). V was trimmed by 5 bases and J by 1 base, leaving 11 bases between them. CDR3 amino acids: CASSTGTKNTEAFF. As DNA, the CDR3 is TGTGCCAGCAGCACTGGGACGAAGAACACTGAAGCTTTCTTT.

The table lists this clonotype with a few counts. The V and J genes are TRBV29-1 and TRBJ2-1, with no clear D. The CDR3 extends over 13 amino acids. CDR1 is SQVTM and CDR2 is ANQGSEA in the germline V gene. V was clipped by 3 bases and J by 0 bases, with 6 bases between them. In DNA form, the CDR3 reads TGCAGCGTTGAGGCCGCCTCCTACAATGAGCAGTTCTTC. Translated: CSVEAASYNEQFF.

This clonotype was detected ten times or more. This CDR3 is CASSYSSQQGVYEQYF. CDR3 bases: TGTGCCAGCAGTTACTCGTCCCAGCAAGGGGTGTACGAGCAGTACTTC. The V call is TRBV6-2 or TRBV6-3, the J call TRBJ2-7; perhaps TRBD1 as D (5 bases). CDR1 MNHEY and CDR2 SVGEGT come from the germline V gene. V was pared by 0 bases and J by 4 bases, with 16 bases between. The CDR3 extends over 16 amino acids.

The genes are TRBV7-8 and TRBJ2-1, with D possibly TRBD2 on 6 matching bases. The CDR3 runs 16 residues. V gave up 5 bases and J gave up 6 bases, with 20 bases separating them. Germline values: CDR1 SGHVS, CDR2 FQNEAQ. The CDR3 loop is CASSLCRSSVSNEQFF. The CDR3 region has the DNA TGTGCCAGCAGCCTCTGTCGGTCTAGCGTGAGCAATGAGCAGTTCTTC.

This clonotype appeared a few times. A much larger clone differs by one base, so this may be a read error. The chain links TRBV7-8 to TRBJ2-1; 9 nucleotides align to TRBD1. Germline CDR1 is SGHVS and CDR2 is FQNEAQ. CDR3 size: 16 residues. The CDR3 nucleotides are TGTGCCAGCAGCCGAACCCCCGGGACAGGGTACAATGGGCAGTTCTTC. Translation: CASSRTPGTGYNGQFF.

The table lists this clonotype with a few counts. A clone one base away is much larger, so this may be a read error. The V call is TRBV19, the J call TRBJ2-1; D is undetermined. The germline V gene has CDR1 LNHDA and CDR2 SQIVND (reference sequence). This CDR3 region has 14 residues. The CDR3 bases are TGTGCCAGTAGTATAGTCACTTTCTACAATGAGCAGTCCTTC. Translating gives CASSIVTFYNEQSF.

This clonotype was seen many times. This chain joins TRBV14 and TRBJ1-4; D is uncertain. The CDR3 covers 16 residues. From germline, CDR1 is SGHDN and CDR2 FVKESK. Trimming left V 1 base short and J 7 bases short, with 16 bases between. The CDR3 reads CASSQGGKGLGEKLFF. The CDR3 DNA is TGTGCCAGCAGCCAAGGGGGAAAAGGGCTCGGTGAAAAACTGTTTTTT.

V is TRBV19 and J is TRBJ2-1; weak D call: TRBD1 (6 bases). Germline assignment: CDR1 LNHDA and CDR2 SQIVND (reference sequence). The V gene lost 3 bases and the J gene lost 1 base, with 10 bases spanning the gap. CDR3 size: 15 residues. CDR3 DNA: TGTGCCAGTAGTATCCTCACAGGGTCCTACAATGAGCAGTTCTTC. Translated, it gives CASSILTGSYNEQFF.

This clonotype was found many times. The V gene is TRBV2, the J gene TRBJ1-5, with D perhaps matching TRBD1 (6 bases). The V end was cut by 4 bases, the J end by 7 bases, with 20 bases between. This CDR3 region has 16 residues. Germline loops: CDR1 SNHLY, CDR2 FYNNEI. CDR3 bases: TGTGCCAGCAGTGGATCGCCACAGGGTTCAGGGCAGCCCCAGCATTTT. It codes for CASSGSPQGSGQPQHF.

This clonotype was seen at least ten times. V and J are TRBV27 and TRBJ2-1; no clear D. The CDR3 loop spans 12 amino acids. V was shortened by 6 bases and J by 2 bases, with 5 bases between the two germline ends. Germline CDR1 is MNHEY and CDR2 is SMNVEV (reference sequence). The DNA of the CDR3 is TGTGCCAGCAGGGACCCCTACAATGAGCAGTTCTTC. Its translation is CASRDPYNEQFF.

This clonotype was found a few times. J is TRBJ2-2 and V is TRBV7-3; D is possibly TRBD2 (7 bases). Germline values: CDR1 SGHTA, CDR2 FQGTGA. Trimming took 4 bases from V and 1 from J, leaving 13 bases between them. The CDR3 sequence is 16 residues long. This CDR3 is CASSSGGTMNTGELFF. The CDR3 DNA is TGTGCCAGCAGCTCCGGGGGGACAATGAACACCGGGGAGCTGTTTTTT.